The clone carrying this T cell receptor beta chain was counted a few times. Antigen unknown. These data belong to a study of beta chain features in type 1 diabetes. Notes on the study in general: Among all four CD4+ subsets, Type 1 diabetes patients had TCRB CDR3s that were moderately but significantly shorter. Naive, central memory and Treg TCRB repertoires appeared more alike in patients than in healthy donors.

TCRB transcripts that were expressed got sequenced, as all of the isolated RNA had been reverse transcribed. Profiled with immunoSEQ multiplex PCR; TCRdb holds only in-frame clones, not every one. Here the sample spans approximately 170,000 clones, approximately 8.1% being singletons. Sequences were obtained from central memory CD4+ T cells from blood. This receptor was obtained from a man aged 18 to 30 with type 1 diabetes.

CDR3 region: CAWSPETGIYQPQHF. In DNA, the CDR3 is TGTGCCTGGAGTCCAGAGACAGGGATCTATCAGCCCCAGCATTTT. The genes are TRBV30 and TRBJ1-5, with 7 bases aligning to TRBD1. Per germline, CDR1 GTSNPN and CDR2 SVGIG (reference sequence). The ends lost 2 bases at V and 5 bases at J; junction bases unmatched: 9. The CDR3 runs 15 residues. The complete variable domain, with remaining parts taken from reference TRBV30 and TRBJ1-5, reads SQTIHQWPATLVQPVGSPLSLECTVEGTSNPNLYWYRQAAGRGLQLLFYSVGIGQISSEVPQNLSASRPQDRQFILSSKKLLLSDSGFYLCAWSPETGIYQPQHFGDGTRLSIL.